This T cell receptor beta chain was recorded in a study of cytomegalovirus exposure and HLA in healthy donors. Findings of the study overall: Cytomegalovirus association was assigned to 170 or so TCR beta chains. For most TCR sequences rarity was the rule, although some public TCRs occurred in many donors. A few chains linked to CMV were shown in vitro to be specific for CMV antigens.

This clone was found once. Its antigen remains unidentified. V was shortened by 0 bases and J by 1 base, with 5 bases between the two germline ends. This CDR3 region has 15 residues. Germline loops: CDR1 SGHDT, CDR2 YYEEEE. Sequencing used immunoSEQ multiplex PCR; TCRdb keeps in-frame clones, though not all of them. The sample holds about 130,000 clones; 75% to 90% are singletons and the top ten take around 9%. The sequence was collected from a woman aged 18-30 years in good health and CMV-seropositive. V usage is TRBV5-6 and J usage is TRBJ1-6; D uncertain. The sample was PBMCs. CDR3 DNA sequence: TGTGCCAGCAGCTTGGCGGGGTCCTATAATTCACCCCTCCACTTT. This codes for CASSLAGSYNSPLHF.